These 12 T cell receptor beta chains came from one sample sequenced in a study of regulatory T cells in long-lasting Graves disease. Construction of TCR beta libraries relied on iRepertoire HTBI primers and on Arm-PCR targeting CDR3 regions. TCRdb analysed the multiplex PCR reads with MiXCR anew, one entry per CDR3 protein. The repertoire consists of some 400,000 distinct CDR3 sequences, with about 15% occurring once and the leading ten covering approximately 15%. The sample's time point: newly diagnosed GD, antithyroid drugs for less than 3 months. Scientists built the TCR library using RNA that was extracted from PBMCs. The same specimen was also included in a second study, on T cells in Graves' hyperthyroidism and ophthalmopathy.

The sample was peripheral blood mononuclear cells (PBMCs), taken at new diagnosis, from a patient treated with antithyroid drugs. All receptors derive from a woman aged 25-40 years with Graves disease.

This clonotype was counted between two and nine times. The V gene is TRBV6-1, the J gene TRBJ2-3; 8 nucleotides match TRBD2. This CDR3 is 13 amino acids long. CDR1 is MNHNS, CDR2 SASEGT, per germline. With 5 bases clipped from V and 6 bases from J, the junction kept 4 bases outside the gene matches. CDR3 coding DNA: TGTGCCAGCAGTAACAGCGGGAGTGATACGCAGTATTTT. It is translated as CASSNSGSDTQYF.

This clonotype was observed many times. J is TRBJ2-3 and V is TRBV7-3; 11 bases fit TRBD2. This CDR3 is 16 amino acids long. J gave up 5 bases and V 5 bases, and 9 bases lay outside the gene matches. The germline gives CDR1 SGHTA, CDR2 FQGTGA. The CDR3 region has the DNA TGTGCCAGCAGCCAAACTAGCGGGAGCGGTGGAGATACGCAGTATTTT. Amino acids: CASSQTSGSGGDTQYF.

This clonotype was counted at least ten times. The CDR3 loop reads CASGGGRSTDTQYF. DNA for the CDR3: TGTGCCTCTGGCGGCGGGAGGTCCACAGATACGCAGTATTTT. The chain couples TRBV12-3 or TRBV12-4 to TRBJ2-3; 8 nucleotides match TRBD2. With V trimmed by 11 bases and J by 2 bases, 9 bases remained unmatched. The CDR3 is 14 residues long.

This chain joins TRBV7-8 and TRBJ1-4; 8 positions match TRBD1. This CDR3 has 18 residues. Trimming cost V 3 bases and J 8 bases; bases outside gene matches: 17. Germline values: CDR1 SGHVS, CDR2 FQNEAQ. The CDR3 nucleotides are TGTGCCAGCAGCTTCGCGTCAAGGTTAGGACAGGGAGACGAAAAACTGTTTTTT. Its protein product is CASSFASRLGQGDEKLFF. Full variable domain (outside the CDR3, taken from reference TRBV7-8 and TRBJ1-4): GAGVSQSPRYKVAKRGQDVALRCDPISGHVSLFWYQQALGQGPEFLTYFQNEAQLDKSGLPSDRFFAERPEGSVSTLKIQRTQQEDSAVYLCASSFASRLGQGDEKLFFGSGTQLSVL.

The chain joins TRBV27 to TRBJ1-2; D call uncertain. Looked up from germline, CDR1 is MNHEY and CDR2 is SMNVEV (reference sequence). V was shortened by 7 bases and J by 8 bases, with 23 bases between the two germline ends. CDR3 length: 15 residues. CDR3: CASNLLAGLTGGYTF. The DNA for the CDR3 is TGTGCCAGCAATCTCCTCGCGGGCCTAACGGGGGGCTACACCTTC.

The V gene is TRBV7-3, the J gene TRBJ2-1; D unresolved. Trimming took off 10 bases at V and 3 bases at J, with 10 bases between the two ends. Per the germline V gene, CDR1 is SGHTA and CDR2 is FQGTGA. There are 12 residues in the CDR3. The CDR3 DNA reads TGTGCCACCCATATCCTCTACAATGAGCAGTTCTTC. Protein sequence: CATHILYNEQFF.

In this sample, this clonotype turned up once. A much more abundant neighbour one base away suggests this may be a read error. The CDR3 DNA reads as TGCAGTGCTTCTGGCGGGAGAGACTCGGGTGAGCAGTACTTC. Protein: CSASGGRDSGEQYF. The chain employs TRBV20-1 and TRBJ2-3; 7 nucleotides match TRBD2. The end of the DNA fits TRBJ2-7 better, so the J call may be wrong. Germline V gene data show CDR1 as DFQATT and CDR2 as SNEGSKA (reference sequence). The CDR3 has 14 amino acids.

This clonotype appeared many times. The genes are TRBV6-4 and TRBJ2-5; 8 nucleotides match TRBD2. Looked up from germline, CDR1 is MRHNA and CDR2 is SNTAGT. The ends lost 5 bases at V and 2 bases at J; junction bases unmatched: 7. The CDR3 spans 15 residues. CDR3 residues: CASSTVAGRQETQYF. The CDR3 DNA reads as TGTGCCAGCAGTACAGTAGCGGGACGTCAAGAGACCCAGTACTTC.

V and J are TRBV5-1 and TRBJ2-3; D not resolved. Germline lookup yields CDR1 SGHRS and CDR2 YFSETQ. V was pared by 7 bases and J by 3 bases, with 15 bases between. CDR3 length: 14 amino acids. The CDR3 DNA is TGCGCCAGCGGCTACCAGTCAGGAACAGATACGCAGTATTTT. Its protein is CASGYQSGTDTQYF.

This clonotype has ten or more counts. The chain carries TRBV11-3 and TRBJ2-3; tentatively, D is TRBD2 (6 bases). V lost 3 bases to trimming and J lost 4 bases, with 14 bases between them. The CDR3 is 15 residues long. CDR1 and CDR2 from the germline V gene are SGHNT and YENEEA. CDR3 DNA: TGTGCCAGCAGCTTTGGAGGAGGGTCTCCAGATACGCAGTATTTT. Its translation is CASSFGGGSPDTQYF.

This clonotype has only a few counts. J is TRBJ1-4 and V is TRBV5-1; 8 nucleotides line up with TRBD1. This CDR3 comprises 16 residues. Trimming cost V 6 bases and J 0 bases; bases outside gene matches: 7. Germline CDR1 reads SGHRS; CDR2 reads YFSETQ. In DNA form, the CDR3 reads TGCGCCAGCACCGGACAGGGTGGCGCAACTAATGAAAAACTGTTTTTT. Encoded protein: CASTGQGGATNEKLFF.

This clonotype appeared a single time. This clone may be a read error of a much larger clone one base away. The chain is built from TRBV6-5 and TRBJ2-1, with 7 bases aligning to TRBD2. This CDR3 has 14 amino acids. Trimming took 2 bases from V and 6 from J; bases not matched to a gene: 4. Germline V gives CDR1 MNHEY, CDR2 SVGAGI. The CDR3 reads CASSYGTNRNEQFF. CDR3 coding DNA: TGTGCCAGCAGTTACGGGACTAACCGCAATGAGCAGTTCTTC.